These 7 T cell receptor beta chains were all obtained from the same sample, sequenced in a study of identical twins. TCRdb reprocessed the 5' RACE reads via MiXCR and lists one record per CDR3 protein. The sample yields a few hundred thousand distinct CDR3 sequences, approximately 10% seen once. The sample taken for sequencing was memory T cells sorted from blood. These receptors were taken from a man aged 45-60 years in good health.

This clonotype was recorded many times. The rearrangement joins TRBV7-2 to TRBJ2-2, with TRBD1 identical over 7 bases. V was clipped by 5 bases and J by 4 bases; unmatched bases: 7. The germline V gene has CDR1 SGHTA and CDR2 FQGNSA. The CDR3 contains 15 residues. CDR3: CASSTQGTVTGELFF. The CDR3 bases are TGTGCCAGCAGCACACAGGGGACGGTCACCGGGGAGCTGTTTTTT.

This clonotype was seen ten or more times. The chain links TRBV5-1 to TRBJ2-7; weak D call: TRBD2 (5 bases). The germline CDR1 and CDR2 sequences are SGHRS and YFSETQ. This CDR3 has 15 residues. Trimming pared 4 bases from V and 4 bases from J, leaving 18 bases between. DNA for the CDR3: TGCGCCAGCAGCCCCAAAGGATCCTCGGGGTACGAGCAGTACTTC. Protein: CASSPKGSSGYEQYF.

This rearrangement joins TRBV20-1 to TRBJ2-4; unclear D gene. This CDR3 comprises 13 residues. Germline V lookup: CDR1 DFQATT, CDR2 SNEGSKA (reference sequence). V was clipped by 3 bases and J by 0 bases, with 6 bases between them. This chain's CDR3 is CSASRTAKNIQYF. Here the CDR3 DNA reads TGCAGTGCTAGTCGGACAGCCAAAAACATTCAGTACTTC.

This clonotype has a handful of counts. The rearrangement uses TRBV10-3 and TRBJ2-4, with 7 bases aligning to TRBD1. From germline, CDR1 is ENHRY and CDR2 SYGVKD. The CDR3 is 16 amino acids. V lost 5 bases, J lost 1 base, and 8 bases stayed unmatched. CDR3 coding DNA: TGTGCCATCAGTAAGGACAGGACTGCGGCCAAAAACATTCAGTACTTC. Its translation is CAISKDRTAAKNIQYF.

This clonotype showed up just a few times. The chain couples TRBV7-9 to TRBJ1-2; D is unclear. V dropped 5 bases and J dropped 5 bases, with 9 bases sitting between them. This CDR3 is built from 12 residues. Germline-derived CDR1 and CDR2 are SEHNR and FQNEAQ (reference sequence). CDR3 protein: CASSPVGYGYTF. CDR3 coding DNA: TGTGCCAGCAGCCCTGTAGGGTATGGCTACACCTTC.

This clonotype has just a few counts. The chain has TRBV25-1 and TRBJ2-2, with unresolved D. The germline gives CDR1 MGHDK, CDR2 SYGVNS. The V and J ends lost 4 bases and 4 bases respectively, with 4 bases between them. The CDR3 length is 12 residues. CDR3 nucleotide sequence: TGTGCCAGCAGTGTGAGCACCGGGGAGCTGTTTTTT. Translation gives CASSVSTGELFF.

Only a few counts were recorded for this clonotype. CDR3 residues: CSVEQGGYGYTF. The CDR3 DNA reads TGCAGCGTCGAACAAGGTGGATATGGCTACACCTTC. This sequence joins TRBV29-1 and TRBJ1-2; D is unresolved. The V end was cut by 6 bases, the J end by 5 bases, with 13 bases between. Germline V gives CDR1 SQVTM, CDR2 ANQGSEA. The CDR3 extends over 12 amino acids.